This is a list of T cell receptor beta chains from one sample in a study of molecular identifiers for immune sequencing clone quantification. Via MiXCR, TCRdb re-called the PCR reads, giving one row per CDR3 protein. The profile shows approximately 590,000 distinct CDR3 sequences, 25% of them singletons. Material for sequencing was naive CD8+ T cells from blood, with Jurkat cell RNA spiked in. The receptors were gathered from a human donor in good health. Some libraries in this study had Jurkat cell RNA spiked in. Each CDR3 is given without its conserved first and last residue.

V | CDR3
TRBV9 | ASSGGGRTVDEQY
TRBV13 | ASSWGGDSGNQPQH
TRBV29-1 | SVEVPSSGRAVTGELF
TRBV4-1 | ASSQEGQGHGELF
TRBV7-2 | ASSLSVGWGADTQY
TRBV3-1 | ASSQDHGSYPYNEQF
TRBV4-3 | ASSQDPRQGAYGYT
TRBV15 | ATSPWDRTMNTEAF
TRBV12-3/TRBV12-4 | ASSFGIGASDQPQH
TRBV9 | ASSVNFGPLEGGANVLT
TRBV7-2 | ASSLGGLPYNEQF
TRBV5-6 | ASSVGAPNEQY
TRBV13 | ASSLEGLTDTQY
TRBV7-9 | ASSPAGARDTQY
TRBV5-6 | ASSFSLGRGNQPQH
TRBV19 | ASNGPNEYEQY
TRBV27 | ASSLLSGAGGLRTDTQY
TRBV5-1 | ASSPGLAGALEQY
TRBV4-1 | ASSRETGPNQPQH
TRBV11-2 | ASSPDGVYEQY
TRBV5-6 | ASEPLGSYEQY
TRBV28 | ASRQYEQY
TRBV27 | ASSPRGALSYNEQF
TRBV30 | AWSWASGTETQY
TRBV7-9 | ASSLQLSTEAF
TRBV24-1 | ATSERTSPPNEQF
TRBV29-1 | SVEGLAGTQEQY
TRBV7-7 | ASSLLAGVAETQY
TRBV27 | ASSLFVGGPSEQY
TRBV6-6 | ASSYRPGGSSYEQY
TRBV7-9 | ASSSDRDRYEQY
TRBV27 | ASSLSGAYGNTVY
TRBV14 | ASSPKLGGLTTQY
TRBV19 | ASSMGTGRFEQY
TRBV4-3 | ASSQDWGVVYTGELF
TRBV7-2 | ASSEWHVEWTQY
TRBV9 | ASSVRADGELF
TRBV12-3/TRBV12-4 | ASSLGWPHEQY
TRBV23-1 | ASRRKKGDYSNQPQH
TRBV3-1 | ASSQVTSGAPPYNEQF
TRBV7-9 | ASSPRTYYEQY
TRBV7-6 | ASSHPSSGRLTYEQY
TRBV21-1 | ASTRSAGEQPSGNTIY
TRBV6-2/TRBV6-3 | ASSIDETQY
TRBV9 | ASSSSAYSYNEQF
TRBV7-2 | ASSLELGSHEQY
TRBV28 | ASSLSGGSTEAF